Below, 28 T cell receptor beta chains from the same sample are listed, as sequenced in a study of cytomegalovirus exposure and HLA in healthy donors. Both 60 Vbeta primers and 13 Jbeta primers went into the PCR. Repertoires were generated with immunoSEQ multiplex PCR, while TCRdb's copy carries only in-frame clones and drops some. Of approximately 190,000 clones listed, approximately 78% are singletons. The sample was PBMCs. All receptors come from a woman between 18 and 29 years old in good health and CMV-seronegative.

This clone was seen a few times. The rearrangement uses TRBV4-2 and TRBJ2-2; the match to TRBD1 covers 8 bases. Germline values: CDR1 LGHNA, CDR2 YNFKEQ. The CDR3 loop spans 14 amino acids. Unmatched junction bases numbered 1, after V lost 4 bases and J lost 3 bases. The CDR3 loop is CASSRGQDTGELFF. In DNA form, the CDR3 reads TGTGCCAGCAGCCGGGGACAGGACACCGGGGAGCTGTTTTTT.

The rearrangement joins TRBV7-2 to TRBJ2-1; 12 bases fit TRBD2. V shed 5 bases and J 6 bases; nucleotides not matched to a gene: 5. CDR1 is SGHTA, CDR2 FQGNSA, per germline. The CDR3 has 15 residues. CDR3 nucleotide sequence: TGTGCCAGCAGCGTACTAGCGGGGGGCCGCAATGAGCAGTTCTTC. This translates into CASSVLAGGRNEQFF. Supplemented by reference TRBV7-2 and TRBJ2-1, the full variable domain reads GAGVSQSPSNKVTEKGKDVELRCDPISGHTALYWYRQSLGQGLEFLIYFQGNSAPDKSGLPSDRFSAERTGGSVSTLTIQRTQQEDSAVYLCASSVLAGGRNEQFFGPGTRLTVL.

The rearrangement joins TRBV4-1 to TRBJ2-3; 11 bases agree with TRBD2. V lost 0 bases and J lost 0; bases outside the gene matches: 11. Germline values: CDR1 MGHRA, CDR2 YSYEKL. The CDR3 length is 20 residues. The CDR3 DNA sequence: TGCGCCAGCAGCCAAGAAGGGGAGGAAACTAGCGGGAGCAGCACAGATACGCAGTATTTT. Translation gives CASSQEGEETSGSSTDTQYF.

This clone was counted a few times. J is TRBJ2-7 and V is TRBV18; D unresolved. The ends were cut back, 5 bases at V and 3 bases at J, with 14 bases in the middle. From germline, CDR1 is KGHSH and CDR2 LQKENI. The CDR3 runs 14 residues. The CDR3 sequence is CASSEIARGYEQYF. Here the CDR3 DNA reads TGTGCCAGCTCAGAGATAGCTCGTGGCTACGAGCAGTACTTC.

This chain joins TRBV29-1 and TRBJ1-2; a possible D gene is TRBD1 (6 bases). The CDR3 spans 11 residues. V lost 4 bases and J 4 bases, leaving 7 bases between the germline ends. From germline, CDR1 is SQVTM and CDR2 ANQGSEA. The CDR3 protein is CSVGGGYGYTF. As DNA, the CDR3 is TGCAGCGTTGGAGGGGGCTATGGCTACACCTTC. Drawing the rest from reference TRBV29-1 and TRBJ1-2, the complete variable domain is SAVISQKPSRDICQRGTSLTIQCQVDSQVTMMFWYRQQPGQSLTLIATANQGSEATYESGFVIDKFPISRPNLTFSTLTVSNMSPEDSSIYLCSVGGGYGYTFGSGTRLTVV.

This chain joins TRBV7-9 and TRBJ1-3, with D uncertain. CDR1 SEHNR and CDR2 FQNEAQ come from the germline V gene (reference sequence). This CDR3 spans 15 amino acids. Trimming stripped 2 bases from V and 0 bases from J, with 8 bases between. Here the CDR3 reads CASSLTANSGNTIYF. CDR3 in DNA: TGTGCCAGCAGCTTAACTGCGAACTCTGGAAACACCATATATTTT.

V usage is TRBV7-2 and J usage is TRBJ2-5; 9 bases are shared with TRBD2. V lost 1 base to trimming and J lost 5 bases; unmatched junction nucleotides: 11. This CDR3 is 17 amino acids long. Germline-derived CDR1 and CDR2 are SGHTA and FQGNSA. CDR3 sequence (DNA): TGTGCCAGCAGCTTAGACTGGTACCCTAGCGGGAAGGAGACCCAGTACTTC. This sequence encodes CASSLDWYPSGKETQYF.

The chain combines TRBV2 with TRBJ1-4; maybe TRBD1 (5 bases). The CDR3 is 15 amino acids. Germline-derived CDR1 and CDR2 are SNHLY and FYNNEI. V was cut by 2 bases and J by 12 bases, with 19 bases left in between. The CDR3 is CASSEYGGKADELFF. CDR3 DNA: TGTGCCAGCAGTGAATACGGGGGAAAGGCAGACGAACTGTTTTTT.

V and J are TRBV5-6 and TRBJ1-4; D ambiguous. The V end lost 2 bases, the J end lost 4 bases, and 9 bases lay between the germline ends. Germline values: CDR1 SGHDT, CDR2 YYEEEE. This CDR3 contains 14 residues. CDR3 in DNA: TGTGCCAGCAGCTTCTCCGGTAGTAATGAAAAACTGTTTTTT. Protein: CASSFSGSNEKLFF.

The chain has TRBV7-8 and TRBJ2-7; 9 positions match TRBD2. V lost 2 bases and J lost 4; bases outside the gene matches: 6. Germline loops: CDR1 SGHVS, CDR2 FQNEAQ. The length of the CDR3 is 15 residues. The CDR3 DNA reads TGTGCCAGCAGCTTAACGGCTAGCGGGATGTACGAGCAGTACTTC. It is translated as CASSLTASGMYEQYF.

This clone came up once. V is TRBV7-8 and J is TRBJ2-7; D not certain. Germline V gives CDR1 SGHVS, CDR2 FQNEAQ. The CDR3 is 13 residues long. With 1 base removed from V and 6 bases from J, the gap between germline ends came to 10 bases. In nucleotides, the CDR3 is TGTGCCAGCAGCTTAGGAGCCCTCCGCGAGCAGTACTTC. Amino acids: CASSLGALREQYF.

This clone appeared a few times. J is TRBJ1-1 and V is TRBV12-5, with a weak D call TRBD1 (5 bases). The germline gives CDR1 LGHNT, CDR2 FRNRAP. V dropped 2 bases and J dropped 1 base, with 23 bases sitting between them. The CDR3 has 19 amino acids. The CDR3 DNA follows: TGTGCTAGTGGTTTGTCCAAAGGCCCCCCCAGGGCCCCGAACACTGAAGCTTTCTTT. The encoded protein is CASGLSKGPPRAPNTEAFF.

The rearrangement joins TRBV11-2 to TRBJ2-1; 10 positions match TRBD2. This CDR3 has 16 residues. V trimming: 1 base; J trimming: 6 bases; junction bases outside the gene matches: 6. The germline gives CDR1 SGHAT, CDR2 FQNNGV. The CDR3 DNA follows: TGTGCCAGCAGCTTAGGGGGAGCGGGGGGGCTCAATGAGCAGTTCTTC. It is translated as CASSLGGAGGLNEQFF.

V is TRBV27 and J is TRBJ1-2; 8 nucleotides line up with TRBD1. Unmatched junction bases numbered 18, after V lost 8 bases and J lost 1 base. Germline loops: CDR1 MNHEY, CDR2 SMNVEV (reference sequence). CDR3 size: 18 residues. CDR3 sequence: CASGTLGQGAHINYGYTF. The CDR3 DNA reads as TGTGCCAGCGGGACTTTGGGGCAGGGGGCGCACATTAACTATGGCTACACCTTC.

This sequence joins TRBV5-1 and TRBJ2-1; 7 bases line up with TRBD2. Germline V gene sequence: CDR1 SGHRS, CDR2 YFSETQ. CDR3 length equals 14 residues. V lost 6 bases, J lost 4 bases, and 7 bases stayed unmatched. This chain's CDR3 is CASNLGGSYNEQFF. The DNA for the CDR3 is TGCGCCAGCAACCTCGGGGGGTCTTACAATGAGCAGTTCTTC.

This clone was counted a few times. In nucleotides, the CDR3 is TGCGCCAGCCGGGGGACGGTGAACACTGAAGCTTTCTTT. Protein: CASRGTVNTEAFF. V usage is TRBV5-1 and J usage is TRBJ1-1, with D possibly being TRBD1 (5 bases). There are 13 residues in the CDR3. The germline gives CDR1 SGHRS, CDR2 YFSETQ. The V and J ends lost 7 bases and 0 bases respectively, with 10 bases between them.

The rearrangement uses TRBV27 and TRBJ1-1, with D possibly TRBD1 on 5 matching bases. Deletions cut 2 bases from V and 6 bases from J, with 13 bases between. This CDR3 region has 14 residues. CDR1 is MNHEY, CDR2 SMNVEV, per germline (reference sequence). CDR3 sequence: CASSLAIGASEAFF. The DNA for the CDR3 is TGTGCCAGCAGTTTAGCTATAGGGGCCTCTGAAGCTTTCTTT.

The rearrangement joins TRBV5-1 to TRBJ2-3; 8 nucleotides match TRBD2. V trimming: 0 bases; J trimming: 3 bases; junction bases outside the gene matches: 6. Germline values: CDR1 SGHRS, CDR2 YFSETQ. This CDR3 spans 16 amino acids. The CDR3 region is CASSLARGGRTDTQYF. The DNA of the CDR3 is TGCGCCAGCAGCTTGGCCCGGGGGGGTAGGACAGATACGCAGTATTTT.

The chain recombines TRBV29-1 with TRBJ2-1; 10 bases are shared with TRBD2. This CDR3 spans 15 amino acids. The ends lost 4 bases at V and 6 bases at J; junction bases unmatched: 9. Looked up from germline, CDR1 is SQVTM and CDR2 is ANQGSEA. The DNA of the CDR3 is TGCAGCGTTGCTTCTAGCGGGAGTAAGGGCAATGAGCAGTTCTTC. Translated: CSVASSGSKGNEQFF.

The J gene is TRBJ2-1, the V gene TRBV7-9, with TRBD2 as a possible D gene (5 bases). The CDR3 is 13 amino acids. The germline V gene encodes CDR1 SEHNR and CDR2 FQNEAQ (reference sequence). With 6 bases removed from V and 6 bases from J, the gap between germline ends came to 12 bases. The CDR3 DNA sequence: TGTGCCAGCAGTTGGAGGCGGGTCAATGAGCAGTTCTTC. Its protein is CASSWRRVNEQFF.

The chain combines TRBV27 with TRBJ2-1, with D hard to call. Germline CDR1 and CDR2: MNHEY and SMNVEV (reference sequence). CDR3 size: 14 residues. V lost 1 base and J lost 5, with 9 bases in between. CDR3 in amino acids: CASSLFRSDNEQFF. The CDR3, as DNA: TGTGCCAGCAGTTTATTTCGTTCGGACAATGAGCAGTTCTTC.

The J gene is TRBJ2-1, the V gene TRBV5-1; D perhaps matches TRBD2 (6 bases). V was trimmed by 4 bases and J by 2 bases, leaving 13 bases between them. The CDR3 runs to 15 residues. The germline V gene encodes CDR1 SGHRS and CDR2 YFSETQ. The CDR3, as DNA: TGCGCCAGCAGCGTTGGTAGCGGACCCTACAATGAGCAGTTCTTC. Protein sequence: CASSVGSGPYNEQFF.

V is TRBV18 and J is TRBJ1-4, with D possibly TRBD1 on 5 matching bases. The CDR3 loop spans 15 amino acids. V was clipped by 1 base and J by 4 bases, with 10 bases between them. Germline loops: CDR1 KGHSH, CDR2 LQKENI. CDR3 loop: CASSPQGWNNEKLFF. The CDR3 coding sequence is TGTGCCAGCTCACCACAGGGGTGGAATAATGAAAAACTGTTTTTT. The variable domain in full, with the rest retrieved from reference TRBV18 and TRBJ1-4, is NAGVMQNPRHLVRRRGQEARLRCSPMKGHSHVYWYRQLPEEGLKFMVYLQKENIIDESGMPKERFSAEFPKEGPSILRIQQVVRGDSAAYFCASSPQGWNNEKLFFGSGTQLSVL.

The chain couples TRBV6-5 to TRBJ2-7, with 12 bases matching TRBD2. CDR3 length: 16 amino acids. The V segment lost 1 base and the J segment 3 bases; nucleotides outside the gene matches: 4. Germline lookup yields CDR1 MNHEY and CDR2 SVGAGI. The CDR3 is CASSYWLAGGFYEQYF. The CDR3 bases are TGTGCCAGCAGTTACTGGCTAGCGGGAGGGTTCTACGAGCAGTACTTC.

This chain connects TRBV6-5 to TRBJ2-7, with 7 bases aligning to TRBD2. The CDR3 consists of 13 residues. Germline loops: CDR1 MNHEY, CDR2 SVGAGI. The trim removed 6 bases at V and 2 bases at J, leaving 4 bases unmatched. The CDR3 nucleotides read TGTGCCAGCAGGCCGGCGGGGGCCTACGAGCAGTACTTC. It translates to CASRPAGAYEQYF.

The CDR3 bases are TGTGCCAGCTCGCTCGAGAGGGAGCAGTTCTTC. Translating gives CASSLEREQFF. The gene calls are TRBV18 and TRBJ2-1; D ambiguous. Trimming removed 6 bases at V and 10 bases at J, with 10 bases between. Germline CDR1 and CDR2: KGHSH and LQKENI. The CDR3 totals 11 residues.

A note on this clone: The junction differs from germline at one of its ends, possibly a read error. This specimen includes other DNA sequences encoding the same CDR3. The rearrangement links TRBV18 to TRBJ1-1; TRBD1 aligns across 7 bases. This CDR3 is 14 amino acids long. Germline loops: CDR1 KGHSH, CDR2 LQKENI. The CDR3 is CASSPQGMNTEAFF. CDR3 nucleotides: TGTGCCAGCTCGCCACAGGGGATGAACACTGAAGCTTTCTTT. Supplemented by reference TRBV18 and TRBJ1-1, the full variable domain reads NAGVMQNPRHLVRRRGQEARLRCSPMKGHSHVYWYRQLPEEGLKFMVYLQKENIIDESGMPKERFSAEFPKEGPSILRIQQVVRGDSAAYFCASSPQGMNTEAFFGQGTRLTVV.

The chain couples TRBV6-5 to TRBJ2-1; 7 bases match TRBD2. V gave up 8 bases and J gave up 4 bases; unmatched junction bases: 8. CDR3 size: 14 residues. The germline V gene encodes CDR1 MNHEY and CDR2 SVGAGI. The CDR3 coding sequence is TGTGCCAGCTCCGGGGGGTCGCCATACAATGAGCAGTTCTTC. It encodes CASSGGSPYNEQFF.